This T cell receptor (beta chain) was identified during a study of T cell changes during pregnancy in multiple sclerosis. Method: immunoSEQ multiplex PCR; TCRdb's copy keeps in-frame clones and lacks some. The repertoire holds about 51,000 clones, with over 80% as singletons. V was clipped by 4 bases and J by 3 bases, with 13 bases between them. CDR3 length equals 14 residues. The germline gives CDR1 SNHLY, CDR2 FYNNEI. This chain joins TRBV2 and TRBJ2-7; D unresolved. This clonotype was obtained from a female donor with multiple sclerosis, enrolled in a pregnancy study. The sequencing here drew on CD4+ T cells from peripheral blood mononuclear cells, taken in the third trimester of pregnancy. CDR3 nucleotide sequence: TGTGCCAGCAGTGTGAGGAATAAAGGCTACGAGCAGTACTTC. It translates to CASSVRNKGYEQYF.